One sample yielded the 9 T cell receptor beta chains listed below, sequenced in a study of blood T cell repertoires in COVID-19. Assay used: immunoSEQ multiplex PCR; TCRdb lists only in-frame clones, some missing. The sample yields about 250,000 clones, approximately 80% seen once. Specimen: peripheral blood. All receptors derive from a man older than 75 with acute or convalescent COVID-19.

CDR3 residues: CASSEKGSGVTDTQYF. The CDR3 DNA reads TGCGCCAGCAGTGAGAAAGGTAGCGGGGTCACAGATACGCAGTATTTT. V gene TRBV10-2 combines with J gene TRBJ2-3; TRBD2 matches at 8 bases. This CDR3 has 16 amino acids. J lost 2 bases, V lost 2 bases, and 6 bases had no gene match. The germline CDR1 and CDR2 sequences are WSHSY and SAAADI.

The chain combines TRBV9 with TRBJ2-3, with TRBD1 matching over 7 bases. CDR3 length: 15 amino acids. Germline CDR1 reads SGDLS; CDR2 reads YYNGEE. After removal of 3 bases from V and 3 bases from J, the junction contained 7 bases not matched to a gene. CDR3 amino acids: CASSALRGRTDTQYF. CDR3 sequence (DNA): TGTGCCAGCAGCGCTTTAAGGGGGCGGACAGATACGCAGTATTTT.

The chain is built from TRBV27 and TRBJ2-4; 14 nucleotides line up with TRBD2. This CDR3 is 17 amino acids long. V dropped 5 bases and J dropped 0; count of bases not matched to a gene: 3. The germline V gene encodes CDR1 MNHEY and CDR2 SMNVEV (reference sequence). CDR3 nucleotide sequence: TGTGCCAGCAGTGTGACTAGCGGGGGGGGAGCCAAAAACATTCAGTACTTC. Protein: CASSVTSGGGAKNIQYF.

The chain has TRBV9 and TRBJ2-1; 10 bases align to TRBD2. Trimming removed 1 base from V and 4 bases from J; junction bases left unmatched: 8. Looked up from germline, CDR1 is SGDLS and CDR2 is YYNGEE. The CDR3 spans 17 residues. The CDR3 DNA sequence: TGTGCCAGCAGCGTACGGCTAGCGGGAGCTCGGTACAATGAGCAGTTCTTC. It codes for CASSVRLAGARYNEQFF.

This sequence joins TRBV4-2 and TRBJ2-1; 13 positions match TRBD2. The germline V gene encodes CDR1 LGHNA and CDR2 YNFKEQ. V lost 0 bases, J lost 5 bases, and 10 bases stayed unmatched. This CDR3 is built from 19 residues. The CDR3 sequence is CASSQELAGGFAGNNEQFF. The DNA for the CDR3 is TGTGCCAGCAGCCAAGAACTAGCGGGAGGGTTCGCTGGAAACAATGAGCAGTTCTTC.

The chain joins TRBV18 to TRBJ1-6, with D perhaps matching TRBD1 (6 bases). Germline lookup yields CDR1 KGHSH and CDR2 LQKENI. CDR3 length: 15 amino acids. With 8 bases removed from V and 5 bases from J, the gap between germline ends came to 16 bases. CDR3 loop: CASTTGQTDNSPLHF. The CDR3 DNA follows: TGTGCCAGCACTACTGGACAGACCGATAATTCACCCCTCCACTTT. Combining the CDR3 with reference TRBV18 and TRBJ1-6 gives the whole variable domain NAGVMQNPRHLVRRRGQEARLRCSPMKGHSHVYWYRQLPEEGLKFMVYLQKENIIDESGMPKERFSAEFPKEGPSILRIQQVVRGDSAAYFCASTTGQTDNSPLHFGNGTRLTVT.

This clone was counted once. CDR3 amino acids: CASSRTGTGYNEQFF. The CDR3 DNA sequence: TGTGCCAGCAGCAGGACCGGGACAGGCTACAATGAGCAGTTCTTC. The rearrangement uses TRBV5-4 and TRBJ2-1; 8 positions agree with TRBD1. The CDR3 loop spans 15 amino acids. CDR1 SGHNT and CDR2 YYREEE come from the germline V gene (reference sequence). J was trimmed by 3 bases and V by 4 bases; bases with no gene match: 6.

This clone was seen a single time. The V call is TRBV2, the J call TRBJ1-4; the match to TRBD1 covers 12 bases. Germline lookup yields CDR1 SNHLY and CDR2 FYNNEI. The CDR3 is 15 residues long. The junction had 8 bases not matched to a gene; V was cut back by 5 bases and J by 10 bases. CDR3 nucleotide sequence: TGTGCCAGCAGTCGCGGGACAGGGGGCATCGGAAAACTGTTTTTT. Translation: CASSRGTGGIGKLFF.

DNA of the CDR3: TGTGCCAGCAGTGACTGGACAGGGAGGAACACCGGGGAGCTGTTTTTT. It yields the protein CASSDWTGRNTGELFF. The chain has TRBV6-4 and TRBJ2-2; 8 bases agree with TRBD1. Germline loops: CDR1 MRHNA, CDR2 SNTAGT. Unmatched junction bases numbered 2, after V lost 1 base and J lost 1 base. CDR3 length equals 16 residues.